This TCR beta chain was profiled in a study of CD8 T cell repertoires and HIV-1 epitope variants. Study background: Each of Twenty-five Gag and Nef epitope peptides stimulated a separate culture. IL-2, IL-7 and IL-15 were added on days 3 and 7 of roughly eleven-day cultures. The baseline condition was 1M T cells left uncultured.

The method was immunoSEQ multiplex PCR; TCRdb's version includes in-frame clones alone and lacks a portion of them. The table lists 95,000 or so clones, over 70% of them singletons. Sequences were obtained from uncultured baseline CD8+ T cells from peripheral blood mononuclear cells (PBMCs). This receptor was obtained from a male donor with HIV.

The CDR3 here is CASSYQPEGGRDGYTF. CDR3 nucleotide sequence: TGTGCCAGCAGTTACCAGCCCGAAGGGGGTAGAGATGGCTACACCTTC. The chain combines TRBV6-5 with TRBJ1-2, with D tentatively TRBD1 (6 bases). Germline V gives CDR1 MNHEY, CDR2 SVGAGI. CDR3 size: 16 residues. Trimming took 2 bases from V and 6 from J, leaving 19 bases between them.